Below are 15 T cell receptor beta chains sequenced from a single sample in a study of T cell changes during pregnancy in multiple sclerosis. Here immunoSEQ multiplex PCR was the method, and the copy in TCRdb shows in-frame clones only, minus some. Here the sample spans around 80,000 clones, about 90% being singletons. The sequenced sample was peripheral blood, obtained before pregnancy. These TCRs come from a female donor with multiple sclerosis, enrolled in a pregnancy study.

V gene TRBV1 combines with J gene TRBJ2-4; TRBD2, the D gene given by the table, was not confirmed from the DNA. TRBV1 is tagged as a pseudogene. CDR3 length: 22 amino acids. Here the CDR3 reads CTSSQSRLAGGPNPAPKNIQYF. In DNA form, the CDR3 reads TGCACCAGCAGCCAATCACGACTAGCGGGGGGGCCTAACCCTGCACCGAAAAACATTCAGTACTTC.

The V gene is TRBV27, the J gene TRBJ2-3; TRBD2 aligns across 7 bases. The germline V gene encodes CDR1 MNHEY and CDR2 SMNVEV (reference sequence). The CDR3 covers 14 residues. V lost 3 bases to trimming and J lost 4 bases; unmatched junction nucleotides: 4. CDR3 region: CASSLRGNPDTQYF. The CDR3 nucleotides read TGTGCCAGCAGTTTGCGGGGGAATCCAGATACGCAGTATTTT.

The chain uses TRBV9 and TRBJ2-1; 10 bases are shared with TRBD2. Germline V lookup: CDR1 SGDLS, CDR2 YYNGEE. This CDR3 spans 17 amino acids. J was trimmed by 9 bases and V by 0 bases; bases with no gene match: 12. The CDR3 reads CASSVEGIAGGKVEQFF. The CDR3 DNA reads TGTGCCAGCAGCGTAGAGGGAATAGCGGGGGGAAAGGTTGAGCAGTTCTTC. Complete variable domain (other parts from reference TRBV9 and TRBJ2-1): DSGVTQTPKHLITATGQRVTLRCSPRSGDLSVYWYQQSLDQGLQFLIQYYNGEERAKGNILERFSAQQFPDLHSELNLSSLELGDSALYFCASSVEGIAGGKVEQFFGPGTRLTVL.

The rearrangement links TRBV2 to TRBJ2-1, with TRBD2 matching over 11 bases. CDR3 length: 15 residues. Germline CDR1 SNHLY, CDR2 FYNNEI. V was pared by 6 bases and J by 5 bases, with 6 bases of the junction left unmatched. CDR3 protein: CASRSLAGGNNEQFF. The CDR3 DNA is TGTGCCAGCAGGTCCCTAGCGGGGGGCAACAATGAGCAGTTCTTC.

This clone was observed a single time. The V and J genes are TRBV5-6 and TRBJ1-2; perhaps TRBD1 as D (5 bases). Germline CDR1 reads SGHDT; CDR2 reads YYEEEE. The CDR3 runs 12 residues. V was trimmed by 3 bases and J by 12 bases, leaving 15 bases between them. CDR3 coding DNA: TGTGCCAGCAGCTCCAACCAGGGAACTGACACCTTC. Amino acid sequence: CASSSNQGTDTF.

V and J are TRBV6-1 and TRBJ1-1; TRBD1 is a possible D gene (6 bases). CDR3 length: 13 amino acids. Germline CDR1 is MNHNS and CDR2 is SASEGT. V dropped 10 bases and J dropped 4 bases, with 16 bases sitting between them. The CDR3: CATLQGVGTEAFF. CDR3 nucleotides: TGTGCCACCCTACAGGGAGTGGGCACTGAAGCTTTCTTT.

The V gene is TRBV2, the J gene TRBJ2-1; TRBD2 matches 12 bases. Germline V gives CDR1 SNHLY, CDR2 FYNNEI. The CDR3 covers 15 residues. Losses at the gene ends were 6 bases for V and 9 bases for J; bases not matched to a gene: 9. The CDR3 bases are TGTGCCAGCAGAATACTAGCGGGGGGAGGTAGTGAGCAGTTCTTC. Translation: CASRILAGGGSEQFF.

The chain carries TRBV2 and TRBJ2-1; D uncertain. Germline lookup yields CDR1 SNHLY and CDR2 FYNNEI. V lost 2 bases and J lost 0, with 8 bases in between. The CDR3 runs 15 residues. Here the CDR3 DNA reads TGTGCCAGCAGTGAACGACAACCCTCCTACAATGAGCAGTTCTTC. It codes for CASSERQPSYNEQFF.

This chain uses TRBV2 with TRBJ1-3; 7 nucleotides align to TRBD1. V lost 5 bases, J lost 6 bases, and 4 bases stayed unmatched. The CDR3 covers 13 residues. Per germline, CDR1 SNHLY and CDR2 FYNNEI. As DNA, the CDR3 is TGTGCCAGCAGTAGGGACAGTCCAAACACCATATATTTT. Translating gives CASSRDSPNTIYF.

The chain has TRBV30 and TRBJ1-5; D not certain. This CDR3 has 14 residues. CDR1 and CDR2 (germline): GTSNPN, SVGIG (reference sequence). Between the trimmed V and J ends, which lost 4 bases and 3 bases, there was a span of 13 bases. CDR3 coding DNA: TGTGCCTGGAATAGAGACGGGGTCAATCAGCCCCAGCATTTT. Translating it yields CAWNRDGVNQPQHF. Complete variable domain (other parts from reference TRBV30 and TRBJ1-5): SQTIHQWPATLVQPVGSPLSLECTVEGTSNPNLYWYRQAAGRGLQLLFYSVGIGQISSEVPQNLSASRPQDRQFILSSKKLLLSDSGFYLCAWNRDGVNQPQHFGDGTRLSIL.

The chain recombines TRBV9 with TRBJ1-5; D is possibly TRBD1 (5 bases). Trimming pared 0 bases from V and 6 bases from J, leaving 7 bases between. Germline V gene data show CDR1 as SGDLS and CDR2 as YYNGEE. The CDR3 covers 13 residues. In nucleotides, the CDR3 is TGTGCCAGCAGCGTAGGGGGGGTTCAGCCCCAGCATTTT. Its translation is CASSVGGVQPQHF.

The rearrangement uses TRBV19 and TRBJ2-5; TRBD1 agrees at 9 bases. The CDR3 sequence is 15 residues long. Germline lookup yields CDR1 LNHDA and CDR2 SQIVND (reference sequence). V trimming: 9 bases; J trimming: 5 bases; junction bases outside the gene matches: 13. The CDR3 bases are TGTGCCAGAACAAACTACAGGGGGCTTTTTGAGACCCAGTACTTC. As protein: CARTNYRGLFETQYF.

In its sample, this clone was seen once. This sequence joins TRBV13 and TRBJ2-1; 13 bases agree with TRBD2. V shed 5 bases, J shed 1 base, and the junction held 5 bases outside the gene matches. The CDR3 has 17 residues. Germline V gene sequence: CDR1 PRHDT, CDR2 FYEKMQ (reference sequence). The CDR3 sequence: CASSPQTSGGSYNEQFF. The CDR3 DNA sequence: TGTGCCAGCAGCCCCCAGACTAGCGGGGGGTCCTACAATGAGCAGTTCTTC.

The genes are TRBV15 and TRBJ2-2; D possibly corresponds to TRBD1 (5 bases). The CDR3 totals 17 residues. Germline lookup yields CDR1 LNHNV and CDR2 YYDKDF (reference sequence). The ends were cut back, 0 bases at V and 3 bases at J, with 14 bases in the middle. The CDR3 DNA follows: TGTGCCACCAGCAGAGATCCCGGACAACTTTACACCGGGGAGCTGTTTTTT. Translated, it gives CATSRDPGQLYTGELFF.

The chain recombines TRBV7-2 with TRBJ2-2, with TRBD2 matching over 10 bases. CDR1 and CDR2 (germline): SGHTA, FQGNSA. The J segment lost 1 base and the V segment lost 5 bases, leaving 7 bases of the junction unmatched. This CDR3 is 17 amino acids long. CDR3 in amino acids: CASSPQRGGGNTGELFF. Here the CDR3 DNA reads TGTGCCAGCAGCCCCCAGCGGGGGGGCGGGAACACCGGGGAGCTGTTTTTT.